This TCR beta chain is drawn from a study of blood T cell repertoires in COVID-19. At the level of the study: T cells, B-cell-depleted T cells, or PBMCs provided the cDNA or gDNA that served as material.

Per the authors' pipeline: Amplification of reference gene primers was used by the study to estimate nucleated cell counts. The data were produced by immunoSEQ multiplex PCR, yet TCRdb's version contains in-frame clones alone and is incomplete. That table furnishes V, J and clone size, whereas the DNA furnished D and trimming. Here the sample spans some 250,000 clones, 86% being singletons. Input material: peripheral blood. This clonotype was sampled from a man between 60 and 75 years old with acute or convalescent COVID-19.

CDR3 protein: CATSDTTGDYGYTF. The CDR3 DNA sequence: TGTGCCACCAGTGACACAACAGGGGACTATGGCTACACCTTC. This rearrangement joins TRBV24-1 to TRBJ1-2; 7 bases match TRBD1. After removal of 4 bases from V and 3 bases from J, the junction contained 4 bases not matched to a gene. CDR1 is KGHDR, CDR2 SFDVKD, per germline. CDR3 length equals 14 residues.